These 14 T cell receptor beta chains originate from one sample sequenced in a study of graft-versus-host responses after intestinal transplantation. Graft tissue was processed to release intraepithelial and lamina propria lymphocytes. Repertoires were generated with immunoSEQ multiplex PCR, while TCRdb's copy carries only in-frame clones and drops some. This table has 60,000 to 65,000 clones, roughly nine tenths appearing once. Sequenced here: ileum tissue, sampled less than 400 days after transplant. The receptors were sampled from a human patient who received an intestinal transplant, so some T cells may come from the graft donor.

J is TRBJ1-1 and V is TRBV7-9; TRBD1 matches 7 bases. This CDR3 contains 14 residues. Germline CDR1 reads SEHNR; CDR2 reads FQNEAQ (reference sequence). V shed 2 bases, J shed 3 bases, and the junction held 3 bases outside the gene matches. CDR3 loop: CASSLSTGDTEAFF. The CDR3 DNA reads TGTGCCAGCAGCTTAAGTACAGGGGACACTGAAGCTTTCTTT. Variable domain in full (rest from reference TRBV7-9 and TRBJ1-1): DTGVSQNPRHKITKRGQNVTFRCDPISEHNRLYWYRQTLGQGPEFLTYFQNEAQLEKSRLLSDRFSAERPKGSFSTLEIQRTEQGDSAMYLCASSLSTGDTEAFFGQGTRLTVV.

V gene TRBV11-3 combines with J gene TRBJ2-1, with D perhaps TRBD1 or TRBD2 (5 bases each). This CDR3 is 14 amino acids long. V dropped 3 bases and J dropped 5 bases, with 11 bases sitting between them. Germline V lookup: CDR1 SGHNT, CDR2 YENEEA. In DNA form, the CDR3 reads TGTGCCAGCAGCTTTTTCGGGGCGGACAATGAGCAGTTCTTC. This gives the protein CASSFFGADNEQFF.

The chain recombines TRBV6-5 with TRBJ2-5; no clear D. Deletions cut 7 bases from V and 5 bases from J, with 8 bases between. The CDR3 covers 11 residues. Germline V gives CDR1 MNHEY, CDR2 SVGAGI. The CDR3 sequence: CASIIRETQYF. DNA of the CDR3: TGTGCCAGCATCATAAGGGAGACCCAGTACTTC.

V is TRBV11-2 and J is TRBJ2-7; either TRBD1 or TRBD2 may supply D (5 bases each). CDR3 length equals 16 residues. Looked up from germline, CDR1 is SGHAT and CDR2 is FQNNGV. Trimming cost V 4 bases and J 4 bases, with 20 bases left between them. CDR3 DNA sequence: TGTGCCAGCAGCTCCATGTCTTGGGACGGGCTGTACGAGCAGTACTTC. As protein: CASSSMSWDGLYEQYF.

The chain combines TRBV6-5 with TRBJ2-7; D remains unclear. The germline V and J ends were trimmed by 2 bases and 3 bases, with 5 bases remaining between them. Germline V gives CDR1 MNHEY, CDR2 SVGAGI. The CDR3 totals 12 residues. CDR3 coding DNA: TGTGCCAGCAGTTACACCCGCTACGAGCAGTACTTC. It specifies CASSYTRYEQYF.

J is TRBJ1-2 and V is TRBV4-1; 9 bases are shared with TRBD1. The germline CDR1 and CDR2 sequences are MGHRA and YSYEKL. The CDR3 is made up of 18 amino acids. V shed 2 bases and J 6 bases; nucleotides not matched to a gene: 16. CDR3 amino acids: CASSQLLLVHRTGDGYTF. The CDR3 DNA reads TGCGCCAGCAGCCAACTTCTGTTAGTTCACCGGACAGGGGATGGCTACACCTTC.

CDR3 coding DNA: TGCAGCGTTGACTTTCGGCTAGCCACAGATACGCAGTATTTT. It translates to CSVDFRLATDTQYF. The chain employs TRBV29-1 and TRBJ2-3; possible D gene TRBD2, 5 bases. The ends were cut back, 3 bases at V and 2 bases at J, with 12 bases in the middle. Germline values: CDR1 SQVTM, CDR2 ANQGSEA. This CDR3 has 14 amino acids.

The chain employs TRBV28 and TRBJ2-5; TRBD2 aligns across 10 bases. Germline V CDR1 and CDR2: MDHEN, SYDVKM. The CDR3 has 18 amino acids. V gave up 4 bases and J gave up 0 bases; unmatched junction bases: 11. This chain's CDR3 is CASSSLSGRAEYQETQYF. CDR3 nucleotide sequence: TGTGCCAGCAGTTCCCTAAGCGGGAGGGCCGAGTACCAAGAGACCCAGTACTTC.

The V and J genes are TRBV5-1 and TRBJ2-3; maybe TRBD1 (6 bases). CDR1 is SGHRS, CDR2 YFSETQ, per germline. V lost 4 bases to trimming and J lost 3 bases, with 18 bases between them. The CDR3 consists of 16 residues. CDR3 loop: CASSRPGTRGTDTQYF. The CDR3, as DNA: TGCGCCAGCAGCCGGCCTGGGACAAGGGGAACAGATACGCAGTATTTT.

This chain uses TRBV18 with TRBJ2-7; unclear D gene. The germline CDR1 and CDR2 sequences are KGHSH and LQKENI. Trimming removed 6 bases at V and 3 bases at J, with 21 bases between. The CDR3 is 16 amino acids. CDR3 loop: CASSKERQKINYEQYF. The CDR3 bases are TGTGCCAGCTCGAAGGAACGCCAGAAGATTAACTACGAGCAGTACTTC.

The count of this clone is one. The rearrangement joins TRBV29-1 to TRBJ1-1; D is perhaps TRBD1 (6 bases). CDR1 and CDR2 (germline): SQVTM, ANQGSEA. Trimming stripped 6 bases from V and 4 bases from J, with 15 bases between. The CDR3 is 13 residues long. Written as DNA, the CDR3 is TGCAGCGTCACAGGGAGTGGTAGCACTGAAGCTTTCTTT. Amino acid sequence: CSVTGSGSTEAFF.

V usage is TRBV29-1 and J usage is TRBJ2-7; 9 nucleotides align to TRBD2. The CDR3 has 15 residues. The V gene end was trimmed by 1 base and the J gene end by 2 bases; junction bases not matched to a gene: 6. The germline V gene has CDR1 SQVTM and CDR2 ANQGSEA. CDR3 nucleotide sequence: TGCAGCGTTGAAGCAAAAGCTAGCGGGACCTACGAGCAGTACTTC. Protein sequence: CSVEAKASGTYEQYF.

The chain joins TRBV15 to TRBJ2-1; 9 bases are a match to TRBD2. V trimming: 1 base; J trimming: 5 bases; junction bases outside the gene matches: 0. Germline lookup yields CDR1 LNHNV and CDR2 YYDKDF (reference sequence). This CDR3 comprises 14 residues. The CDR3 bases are TGTGCCACCAGCAGAGGACTAGCGGACAATGAGCAGTTCTTC. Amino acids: CATSRGLADNEQFF. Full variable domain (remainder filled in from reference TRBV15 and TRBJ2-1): DAMVIQNPRYQVTQFGKPVTLSCSQTLNHNVMYWYQQKSSQAPKLLFHYYDKDFNNEADTPDNFQSRRPNTSFCFLDIRSPGLGDTAMYLCATSRGLADNEQFFGPGTRLTVL.

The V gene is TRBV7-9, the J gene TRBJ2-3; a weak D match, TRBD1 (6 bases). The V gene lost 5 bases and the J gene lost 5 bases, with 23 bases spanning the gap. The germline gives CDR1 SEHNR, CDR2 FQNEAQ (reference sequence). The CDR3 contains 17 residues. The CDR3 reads CASSLAPGNRGGDTQYF. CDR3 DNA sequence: TGTGCCAGCAGCCTCGCCCCGGGTAACCGAGGGGGAGATACGCAGTATTTT.